This T cell receptor (beta chain) came from a study of blood T cell repertoires in COVID-19. Background on the study: Sources were T cells, B-cell-depleted T cells, or PBMCs; the material itself was cDNA or gDNA.

The CDR3 sequence is 17 residues long. Germline loops: CDR1 ENHRY, CDR2 SYGVKD. Germline trimming cut 6 bases from V and 1 base from J; bases unmatched to any gene: 4. Clones were sequenced by immunoSEQ multiplex PCR, and TCRdb holds only the in-frame ones, with some missing. The repertoire has a few hundred thousand clones, approximately 80% of them found once; the top ten carry around 2.5%. The clonotype comes from a man in his forties who had recovered from COVID-19. The chain couples TRBV10-3 to TRBJ2-2; 14 nucleotides agree with TRBD2. Sequenced material: peripheral blood. CDR3 sequence (DNA): TGTGCCATCAGGGGACTAGCGGGAGACGAGAACACCGGGGAGCTGTTTTTT. Protein sequence: CAIRGLAGDENTGELFF.